This T cell receptor beta chain came from a study of shared clonotypes between healthy human individuals. Study observations and caveats: Sorted-subset sequencing was shown by rarefaction to be incomplete despite large depth.

Repertoires were generated with immunoSEQ multiplex PCR, while TCRdb's copy carries only in-frame clones and drops some. The profile shows over 2 million clones, around 90% of them singletons. In the case of this clone: What it recognizes is unknown.

Sequencing was performed on naive CD4+ T cells from PBMCs. Subset reported: CD45RA+ positively selected. This TCR derives from a man aged 18 to 35 in good health. Some clones in this sample may be carry-over from other donors' samples.

The CDR3 DNA reads TGTGCCAGTCAAGACAGGGGGCGGAACACTGAAGCTTTCTTT. It encodes CASQDRGRNTEAFF. This rearrangement joins TRBV19 to TRBJ1-1; 10 nucleotides align to TRBD1. V trimming: 8 bases; J trimming: 1 base; junction bases outside the gene matches: 4. The CDR3 contains 14 residues. Germline lookup yields CDR1 LNHDA and CDR2 SQIVND (reference sequence). Combining the CDR3 with reference TRBV19 and TRBJ1-1 gives the whole variable domain DGGITQSPKYLFRKEGQNVTLSCEQNLNHDAMYWYRQDPGQGLRLIYYSQIVNDFQKGDIAEGYSVSREKKESFPLTVTSAQKNPTAFYLCASQDRGRNTEAFFGQGTRLTVV.